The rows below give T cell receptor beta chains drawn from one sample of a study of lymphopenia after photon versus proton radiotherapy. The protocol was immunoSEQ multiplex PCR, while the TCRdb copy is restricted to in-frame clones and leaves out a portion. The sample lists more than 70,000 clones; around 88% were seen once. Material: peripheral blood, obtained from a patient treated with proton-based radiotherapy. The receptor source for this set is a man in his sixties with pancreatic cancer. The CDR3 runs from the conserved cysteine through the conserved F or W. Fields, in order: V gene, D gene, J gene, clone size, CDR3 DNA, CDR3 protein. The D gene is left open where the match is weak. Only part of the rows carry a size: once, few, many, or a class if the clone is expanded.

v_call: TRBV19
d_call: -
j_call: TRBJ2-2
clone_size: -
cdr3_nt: TGTGCCAGTAGTATTAACGTGGCCGGGGAGCTGTTTTTT
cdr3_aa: CASSINVAGELFF

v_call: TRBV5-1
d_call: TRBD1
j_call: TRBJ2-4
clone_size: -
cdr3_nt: TGCGCCAGCAGCTTGTCGGGGACAGGGGGTACAAAAAACATTCAGTACTTC
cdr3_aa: CASSLSGTGGTKNIQYF

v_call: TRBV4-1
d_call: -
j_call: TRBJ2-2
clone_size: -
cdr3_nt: TGCGCCAGCAGCCGGGACGAGAACACCGGGGAGCTGTTTTTT
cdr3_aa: CASSRDENTGELFF

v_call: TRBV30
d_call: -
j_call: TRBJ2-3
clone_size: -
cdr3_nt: TGTGCCTGGAAAGGGACTGGACGACTTCAGTATTTT
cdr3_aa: CAWKGTGRLQYF

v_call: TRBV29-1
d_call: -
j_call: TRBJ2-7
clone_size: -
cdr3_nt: TGCAGCGTTGAGGGCCCGCCTCCGGACGAGCAGTACTTC
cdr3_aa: CSVEGPPPDEQYF

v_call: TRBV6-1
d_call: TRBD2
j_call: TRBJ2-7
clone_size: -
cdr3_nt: TGTTCGGCGGGGCTAGCGGGGTCCTACGAGCAGTACTTC
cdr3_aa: CSAGLAGSYEQYF

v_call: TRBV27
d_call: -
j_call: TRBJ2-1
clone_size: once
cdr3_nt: TGTGCCAGCAGTTTATCGCCCACCTTGTCAGTCAATGAGCAGTTCTTC
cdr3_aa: CASSLSPTLSVNEQFF

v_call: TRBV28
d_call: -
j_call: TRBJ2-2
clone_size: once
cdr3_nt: TGTGCCAGCACCAATCTCCGTACCGGGGAGCTGTTTTTT
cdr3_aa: CASTNLRTGELFF

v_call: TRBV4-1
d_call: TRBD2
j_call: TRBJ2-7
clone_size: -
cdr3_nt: TGCGCCAGCAGCCCGAGTACTAGCGGCCCTCTGAGCGAGCAGTACTTC
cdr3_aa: CASSPSTSGPLSEQYF

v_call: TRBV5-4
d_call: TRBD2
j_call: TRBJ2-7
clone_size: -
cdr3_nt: TGTGCCAGCAGCTTAGGGCGGGAGGAGTTTTACGAGCAGTACTTC
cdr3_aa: CASSLGREEFYEQYF

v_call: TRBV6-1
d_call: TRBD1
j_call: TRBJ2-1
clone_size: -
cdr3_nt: TGTGCCAGCAGTCGAGGGGACAGGATCTACAATGAGCAGTTCTTC
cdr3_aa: CASSRGDRIYNEQFF

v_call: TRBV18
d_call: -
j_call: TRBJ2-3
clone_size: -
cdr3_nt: TGTGCCAGCTCACCCTTCACAGATACGCAGTATTTT
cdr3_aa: CASSPFTDTQYF

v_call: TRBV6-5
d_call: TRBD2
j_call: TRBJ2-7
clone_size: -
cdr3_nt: TGTGCCAGCAGTTACCTGGCGGGAGCCGGCTACGAGCAGTACTTC
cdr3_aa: CASSYLAGAGYEQYF

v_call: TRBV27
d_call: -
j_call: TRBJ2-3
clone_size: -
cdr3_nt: TGTGCCAGCGGCCCCCGGGCGGCCGGCACAGATACGCAGTATTTT
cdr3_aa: CASGPRAAGTDTQYF

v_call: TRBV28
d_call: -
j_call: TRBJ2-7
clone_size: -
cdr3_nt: TGTGCGTCGGTGAAGGGTTCCCCCTACGAGCAGTACTTC
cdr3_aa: CASVKGSPYEQYF

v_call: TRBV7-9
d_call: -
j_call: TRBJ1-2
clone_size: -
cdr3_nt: TGTGCCAGCAGCTTAGAGGCCAGGAGCTATGGCTACACCTTC
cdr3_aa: CASSLEARSYGYTF

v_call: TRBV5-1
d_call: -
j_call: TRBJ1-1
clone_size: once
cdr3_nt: TGCGCCAGCAGCGCGGGACATCCGAACACTGAAGCTTTCTTT
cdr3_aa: CASSAGHPNTEAFF

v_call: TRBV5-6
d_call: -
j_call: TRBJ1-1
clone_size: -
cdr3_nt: TGTGCCAGCCTAGTTCTGAATTGGGTCAACACTGAAGCTTTCTTT
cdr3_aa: CASLVLNWVNTEAFF

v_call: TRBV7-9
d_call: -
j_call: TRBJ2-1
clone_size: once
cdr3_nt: TGTGCCAGCAGCTTCGCGAGTAGGACGTTCTTC
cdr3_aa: CASSFASRTFF

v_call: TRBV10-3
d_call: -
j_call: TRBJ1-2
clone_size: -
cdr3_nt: TGTGCCATCCTGGGGGCGTCTAACTATGGCTACACCTTC
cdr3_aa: CAILGASNYGYTF

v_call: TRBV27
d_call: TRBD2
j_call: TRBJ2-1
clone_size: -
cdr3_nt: TGTGCCAGCAGTACCCCTAGCGGGAGTAACTACAATGAGCAGTTCTTC
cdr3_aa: CASSTPSGSNYNEQFF

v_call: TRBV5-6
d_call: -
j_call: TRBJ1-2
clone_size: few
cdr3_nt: TGTGCCAGCAGCCCAAGGGCCCAGGAGGGCTACACCTTC
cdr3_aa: CASSPRAQEGYTF

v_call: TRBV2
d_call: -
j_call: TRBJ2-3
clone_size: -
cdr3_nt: TGTGCCAGCAGGCGGAGGGTAACTACAGATACGCAGTATTTT
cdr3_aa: CASRRRVTTDTQYF

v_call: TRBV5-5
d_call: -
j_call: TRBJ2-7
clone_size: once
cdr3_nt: TGTGCCAGCAGCTTGGTAGCTGGATCCTACGAGCAGTACTTC
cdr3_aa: CASSLVAGSYEQYF

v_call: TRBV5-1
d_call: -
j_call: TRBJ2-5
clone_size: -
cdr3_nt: TGCGCCAGCAGCTTGGTGCCTGAGGAGACCCAGTACTTC
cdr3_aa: CASSLVPEETQYF

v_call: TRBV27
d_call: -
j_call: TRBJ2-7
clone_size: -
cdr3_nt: TGTGCCAGCAGCCCCAGCCTTGGGGGGTACGAGCAGTACTTC
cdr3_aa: CASSPSLGGYEQYF

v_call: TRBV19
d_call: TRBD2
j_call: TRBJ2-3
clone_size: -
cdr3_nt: TGTGCCAGTAGTAGACTAGCGGGAGATTCCCGAGATACGCAGTATTTT
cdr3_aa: CASSRLAGDSRDTQYF

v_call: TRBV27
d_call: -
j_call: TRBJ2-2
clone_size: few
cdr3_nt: TGTGCCAGCGGGCGTGTGCTTGACACCGGGGAGCTGTTTTTT
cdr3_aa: CASGRVLDTGELFF

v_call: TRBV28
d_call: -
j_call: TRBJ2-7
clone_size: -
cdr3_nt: TGTGCCAGCAGTTCAATCAACTCTCGGTTCACCTACGAGCAGTACTTC
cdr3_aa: CASSSINSRFTYEQYF

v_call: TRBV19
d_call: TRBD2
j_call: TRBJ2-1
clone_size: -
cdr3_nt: TGTGCCGGGGAGGGCTACAATGAGCAGTTCTTC
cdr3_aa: CAGEGYNEQFF

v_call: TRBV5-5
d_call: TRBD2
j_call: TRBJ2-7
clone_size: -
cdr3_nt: TGTGCCAGCGTCTCCGGACTAGCGGGCATCTACGAGCAGTACTTC
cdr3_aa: CASVSGLAGIYEQYF

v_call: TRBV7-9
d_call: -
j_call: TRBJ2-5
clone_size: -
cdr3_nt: TGTGCCAGCAGCTTAGACAGGGCAGAGACCCAGTACTTC
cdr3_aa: CASSLDRAETQYF

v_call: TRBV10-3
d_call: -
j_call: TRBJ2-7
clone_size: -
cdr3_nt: TGTGCCATCAGTGAGCTGACAGACTCCTACGAGCAGTACTTC
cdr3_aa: CAISELTDSYEQYF

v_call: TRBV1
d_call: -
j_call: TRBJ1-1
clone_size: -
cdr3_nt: TGCACCAGCAGCCAGGCCCGAACAGGGGCACATGCCACTGAAGCTTTCTTT
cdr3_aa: CTSSQARTGAHATEAFF

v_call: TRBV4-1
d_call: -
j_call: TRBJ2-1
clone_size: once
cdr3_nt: TGCGCCAGCAGCCAAGTACCTAGCGTCAATGAGCAGTTCTTC
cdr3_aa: CASSQVPSVNEQFF

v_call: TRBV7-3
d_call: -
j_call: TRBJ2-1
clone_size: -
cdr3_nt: TGTGCCAGCAGCTTGTCCGGGGGGCTCAATGAGCAGTTCTTC
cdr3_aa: CASSLSGGLNEQFF

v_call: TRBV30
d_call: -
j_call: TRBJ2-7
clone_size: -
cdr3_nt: TGTGCCTGGAGTTCCTCCTACGAGCAGTACTTC
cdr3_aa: CAWSSSYEQYF

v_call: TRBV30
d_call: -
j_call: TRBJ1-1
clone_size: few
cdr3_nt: TGTGCCTGGAGCGGGCAGTTTCACACTGAAGCTTTCTTT
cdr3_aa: CAWSGQFHTEAFF

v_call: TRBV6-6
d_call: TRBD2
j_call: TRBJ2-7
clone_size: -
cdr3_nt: TGTGCCAGCAGTGCCCTTCTAGCGGGAGGGTACGAGCAGTACTTC
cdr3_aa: CASSALLAGGYEQYF

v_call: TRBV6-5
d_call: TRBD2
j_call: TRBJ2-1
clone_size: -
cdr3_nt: TGTGCCAGCAGTTACTCGGTGGTAGCGGGACCCAGGGAGCAGTTCTTC
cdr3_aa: CASSYSVVAGPREQFF

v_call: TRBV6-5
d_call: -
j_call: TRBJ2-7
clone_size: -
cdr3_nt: TGTGCCAGCAGTCGGGCCCACGAGCAGTACTTC
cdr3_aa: CASSRAHEQYF

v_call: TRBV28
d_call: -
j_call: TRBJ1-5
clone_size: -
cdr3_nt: TGTGCCAGCAGGGAGTGGACTAGCAATCAGCCCCAGCATTTT
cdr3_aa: CASREWTSNQPQHF

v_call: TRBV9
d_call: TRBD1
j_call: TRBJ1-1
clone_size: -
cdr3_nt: TGTGCCAGCAGCGTGGGGACAGGGGGGAACACTGAAGCTTTCTTT
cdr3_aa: CASSVGTGGNTEAFF

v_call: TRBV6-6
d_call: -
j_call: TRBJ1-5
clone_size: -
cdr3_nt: TGTGCCAGCAGTTATCCAGGGTTTGGTCAGCCCCAGCATTTT
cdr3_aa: CASSYPGFGQPQHF

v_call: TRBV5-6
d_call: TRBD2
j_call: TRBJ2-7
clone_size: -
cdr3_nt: TGTGCCAGCAGCTTAGGGCTAGGCGGGAGGGCCCACGAGCAGTACTTC
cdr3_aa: CASSLGLGGRAHEQYF

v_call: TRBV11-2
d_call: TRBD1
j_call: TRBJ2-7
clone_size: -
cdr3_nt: TGTGCCAGCAGCCCAAACCGGCACAGGGGTGGTTACGAGCAGTACTTC
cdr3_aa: CASSPNRHRGGYEQYF

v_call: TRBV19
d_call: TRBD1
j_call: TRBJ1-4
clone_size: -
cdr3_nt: TGTGCCAGTAGTAGGCCCGGGACAGGGGGCGAAAAACTGTTTTTT
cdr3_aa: CASSRPGTGGEKLFF

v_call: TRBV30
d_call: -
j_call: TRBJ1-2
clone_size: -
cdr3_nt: TGTGCCTGGAGTTCAGTGGGGAACTATGGCTACACCTTC
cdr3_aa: CAWSSVGNYGYTF

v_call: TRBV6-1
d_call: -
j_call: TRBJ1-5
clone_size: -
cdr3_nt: TGTGCCAGCAGTGACCCCAGGGTTAGCAATCAGCCCCAGCATTTT
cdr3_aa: CASSDPRVSNQPQHF

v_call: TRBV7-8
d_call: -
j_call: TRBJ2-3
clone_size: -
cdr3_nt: TGTGCCAGCAGCGACCGGGGTCCTAGCACAGATACGCAGTATTTT
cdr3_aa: CASSDRGPSTDTQYF

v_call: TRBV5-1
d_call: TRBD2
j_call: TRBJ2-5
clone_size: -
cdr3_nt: TGCGCCAGCAATAGGGGAGCGGGAGGGAGAGAGACCCAGTACTTC
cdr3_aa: CASNRGAGGRETQYF

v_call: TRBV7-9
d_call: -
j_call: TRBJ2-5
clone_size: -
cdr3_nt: TGTGCCTCTTCCGGGACCCAAGAGACCCAGTACTTC
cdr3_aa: CASSGTQETQYF

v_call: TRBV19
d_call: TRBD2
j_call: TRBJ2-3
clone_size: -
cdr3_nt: TGTGCCAGTAGTACTTCTAGCGGGAGTGTCGCAGATACGCAGTATTTT
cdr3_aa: CASSTSSGSVADTQYF

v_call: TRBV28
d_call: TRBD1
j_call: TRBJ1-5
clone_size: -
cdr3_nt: TGTGCCAGCAGTTCGAGCAGGGGGCTAAGTCAGCCCCAGCATTTT
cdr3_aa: CASSSSRGLSQPQHF

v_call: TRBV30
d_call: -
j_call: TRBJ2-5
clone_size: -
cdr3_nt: TGTGCCTGGAGTGGGGGACGAACGGAGACCCAGTACTTC
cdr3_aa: CAWSGGRTETQYF

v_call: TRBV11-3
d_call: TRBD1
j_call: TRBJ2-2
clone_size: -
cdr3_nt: TGTGCCAGCAGCTTTGACAGGGGCACCGGGGAGCTGTTTTTT
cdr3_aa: CASSFDRGTGELFF

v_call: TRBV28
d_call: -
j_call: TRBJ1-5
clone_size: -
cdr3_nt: TGTGCCAGCAGCCCTGGGGGGCCCCAGCATTTT
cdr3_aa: CASSPGGPQHF

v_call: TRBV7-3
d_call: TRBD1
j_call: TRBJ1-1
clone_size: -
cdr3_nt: TGTGCCAGCAGCTTGGACAGGGGTGGGACTGAAGCTTTCTTT
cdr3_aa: CASSLDRGGTEAFF

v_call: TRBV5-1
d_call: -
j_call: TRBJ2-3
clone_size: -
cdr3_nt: TGCGCCAGCAGCTCAATACAGAACACAGATACGCAGTATTTT
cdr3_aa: CASSSIQNTDTQYF